This T cell receptor (beta chain) comes out of a study of blood T cell repertoires in COVID-19. Study context: Italy, Spain and the United States were the sources of the convalescent and acute COVID-19 samples. PBMCs, B-cell-depleted T cells, or T cells provided the cDNA or gDNA that made up the material.

The CDR3 spans 11 residues. Trimming removed 9 bases from V and 3 bases from J, with 5 bases in between. Germline CDR1 SGHVS, CDR2 FQNEAQ. Authors' processing steps: It was from reference gene primer amplification that nucleated cell counts were estimated. Sequencing was performed with immunoSEQ multiplex PCR; in TCRdb, only in-frame clones are kept and a portion is missing. V and J calls and clone size come straight from that table; D and trimming were deduced from the DNA. The table lists over 140,000 clones, around 80% of them singletons. V usage is TRBV7-8 and J usage is TRBJ2-2; D gene ambiguous. The sequence derives from a woman of 80 years or more with active or convalescent COVID-19. Sequencing was carried out using peripheral blood. Written as DNA, the CDR3 is TGTGCCAGTCGGGACACCGGGGAGCTGTTTTTT. Translated, it gives CASRDTGELFF.